A selection of T cell receptor beta chains follows, all from one sample in a study of blood T cell repertoires in COVID-19. The assay was immunoSEQ multiplex PCR, and TCRdb's table has in-frame clones only and misses some. The sample records about 300,000 clones, around 86% being singletons. Sequenced sample: peripheral blood. Receptors were obtained from a man in his 70s with acute or convalescent COVID-19. Both conserved end residues are part of each CDR3. Fields, in order: CDR3 protein, CDR3 DNA, D gene, V gene, J gene, clone size. D genes are given only for firm matches. Clone size appears in some rows only: once, few, many, or a class for an expanded clone.

cdr3_aa: CASSVGGGTNTEAFF
cdr3_nt: TGTGCCAGCAGCGTAGGTGGGGGGACGAACACTGAAGCTTTCTTT
d_call: -
v_call: TRBV9
j_call: TRBJ1-1
clone_size: -

cdr3_aa: CASTYPGGGDEEQFF
cdr3_nt: TGTGCCAGCACCTACCCCGGGGGAGGGGATGAGGAGCAGTTCTTC
d_call: TRBD2
v_call: TRBV5-4
j_call: TRBJ2-1
clone_size: -

cdr3_aa: CASSLSLAKNIQYF
cdr3_nt: TGTGCCAGCAGCTTGTCATTAGCCAAAAACATTCAGTACTTC
d_call: -
v_call: TRBV5-8
j_call: TRBJ2-4
clone_size: -

cdr3_aa: CAISEDRTGRNEQYF
cdr3_nt: TGTGCCATCAGTGAGGATCGGACAGGCCGTAACGAGCAGTACTTC
d_call: TRBD1
v_call: TRBV10-3
j_call: TRBJ2-7
clone_size: -

cdr3_aa: CASSLPSGSRETQYF
cdr3_nt: TGTGCCAGCAGCTTACCTAGCGGGAGCAGGGAGACCCAGTACTTC
d_call: TRBD2
v_call: TRBV11-2
j_call: TRBJ2-5
clone_size: -

cdr3_aa: CASSPKVEQFYEKLFF
cdr3_nt: TGCGCCAGCAGTCCTAAGGTAGAACAGTTTTATGAAAAACTGTTTTTT
d_call: -
v_call: TRBV23-1
j_call: TRBJ1-4
clone_size: -

cdr3_aa: CASSGDREADTQYF
cdr3_nt: TGTGCCAGCAGCGGGGACAGGGAGGCAGATACGCAGTATTTT
d_call: TRBD1
v_call: TRBV5-5
j_call: TRBJ2-3
clone_size: -

cdr3_aa: CASSLEPQNTEAFF
cdr3_nt: TGCGCCAGCAGCTTGGAGCCCCAGAACACTGAAGCTTTCTTT
d_call: -
v_call: TRBV5-1
j_call: TRBJ1-1
clone_size: -

cdr3_aa: CASSFEPRGRGAF
cdr3_nt: TGTGCCAGCAGTTTTGAGCCCAGGGGGCGTGGTGCCTTC
d_call: TRBD1
v_call: TRBV12-3/TRBV12-4
j_call: TRBJ1-2
clone_size: -

cdr3_aa: CASSIPPGLAGNEQFF
cdr3_nt: TGTGCCAGTAGTATCCCCCCTGGACTAGCGGGCAATGAGCAGTTCTTC
d_call: TRBD2
v_call: TRBV19
j_call: TRBJ2-1
clone_size: -

cdr3_aa: CASSGLGQGYQPQHF
cdr3_nt: TGTGCCAGCAGTGGTTTAGGACAGGGTTATCAGCCCCAGCATTTT
d_call: TRBD1
v_call: TRBV2
j_call: TRBJ1-5
clone_size: -

cdr3_aa: CASSVGHLNTEAFF
cdr3_nt: TGTGCCAGCAGCGTGGGACATCTGAACACTGAAGCTTTCTTT
d_call: -
v_call: TRBV5-6
j_call: TRBJ1-1
clone_size: few

cdr3_aa: CASLGSDRSNQPQHF
cdr3_nt: TGTGCCAGTCTGGGGTCGGACAGAAGCAATCAGCCCCAGCATTTT
d_call: -
v_call: TRBV19
j_call: TRBJ1-5
clone_size: -

cdr3_aa: CASSLGPGRSEKLFF
cdr3_nt: TGTGCCAGCAGCTTAGGTCCAGGGCGGAGTGAAAAACTGTTTTTT
d_call: -
v_call: TRBV7-2
j_call: TRBJ1-4
clone_size: -

cdr3_aa: CASSPGPSGGSNIQYF
cdr3_nt: TGTGCCAGCAGCCCTGGGCCTAGCGGGGGATCAAACATTCAGTACTTC
d_call: TRBD2
v_call: TRBV11-2
j_call: TRBJ2-4
clone_size: -

cdr3_aa: CASSISAASYEQYF
cdr3_nt: TGTGCCAGTAGTATCTCAGCGGCCTCCTACGAGCAGTACTTC
d_call: -
v_call: TRBV19
j_call: TRBJ2-7
clone_size: -

cdr3_aa: CASSRDTANEKLFF
cdr3_nt: TGTGCCAGCAGCCGGGACACCGCTAATGAAAAACTGTTTTTT
d_call: -
v_call: TRBV7-9
j_call: TRBJ1-4
clone_size: -

cdr3_aa: CASSSGLAGAFTGELFF
cdr3_nt: TGTGCCAGCAGCTCCGGCCTAGCGGGGGCATTCACCGGGGAGCTGTTTTTT
d_call: TRBD2
v_call: TRBV7-3
j_call: TRBJ2-2
clone_size: -

cdr3_aa: CASSSAWTGKETQYF
cdr3_nt: TGTGCCAGCAGCTCGGCGTGGACAGGGAAAGAGACCCAGTACTTC
d_call: TRBD1
v_call: TRBV11-2
j_call: TRBJ2-5
clone_size: -

cdr3_aa: CASSPPLAQETQYF
cdr3_nt: TGTGCCAGCAGCCCCCCCCTCGCGCAAGAGACCCAGTACTTC
d_call: -
v_call: TRBV7-2
j_call: TRBJ2-5
clone_size: once

cdr3_aa: CASKRANQKWETQYF
cdr3_nt: TGTGCCAGCAAGAGGGCCAATCAAAAATGGGAGACCCAGTACTTC
d_call: -
v_call: TRBV16
j_call: TRBJ2-5
clone_size: -

cdr3_aa: CASSLLQGYQPQHF
cdr3_nt: TGTGCCAGCAGTTTACTACAGGGATATCAGCCCCAGCATTTT
d_call: -
v_call: TRBV28
j_call: TRBJ1-5
clone_size: -

cdr3_aa: CASSISFRSNTEAFF
cdr3_nt: TGTGCCAGTAGTATCTCTTTCAGGTCGAACACTGAAGCTTTCTTT
d_call: -
v_call: TRBV19
j_call: TRBJ1-1
clone_size: -

cdr3_aa: CASSELGSISEAFF
cdr3_nt: TGTGCCAGCAGTGAATTGGGCAGTATATCTGAAGCTTTCTTT
d_call: -
v_call: TRBV6-1
j_call: TRBJ1-1
clone_size: -

cdr3_aa: CASSVGQGPGYEQYF
cdr3_nt: TGTGCCAGCAGCGTGGGGCAGGGTCCCGGGTACGAGCAGTACTTC
d_call: -
v_call: TRBV9
j_call: TRBJ2-7
clone_size: -

cdr3_aa: CASSYSGQFLEQYF
cdr3_nt: TGTGCCAGCAGCTACTCGGGACAGTTTCTCGAGCAGTACTTC
d_call: TRBD1
v_call: TRBV7-2
j_call: TRBJ2-7
clone_size: -

cdr3_aa: CASNEQGFAYEQYF
cdr3_nt: TGTGCCAGCAATGAACAGGGGTTTGCCTACGAGCAGTACTTC
d_call: TRBD1
v_call: TRBV2
j_call: TRBJ2-7
clone_size: -

cdr3_aa: CASSSASGGGYEQYF
cdr3_nt: TGTGCCAGCAGCTCCGCTAGCGGGGGCGGCTACGAGCAGTACTTC
d_call: TRBD2
v_call: TRBV7-2
j_call: TRBJ2-7
clone_size: -

cdr3_aa: CASSFRTGGSGNTIYF
cdr3_nt: TGTGCCAGCAGCTTTAGGACAGGGGGCAGTGGAAACACCATATATTTT
d_call: TRBD1
v_call: TRBV7-2
j_call: TRBJ1-3
clone_size: -

cdr3_aa: CAWSVEAGSQPQHF
cdr3_nt: TGTGCCTGGAGTGTAGAGGCAGGGTCTCAGCCCCAGCATTTT
d_call: -
v_call: TRBV30
j_call: TRBJ1-5
clone_size: -

cdr3_aa: CATTGAGNTEAFF
cdr3_nt: TGTGCCACCACAGGGGCAGGGAACACTGAAGCTTTCTTT
d_call: TRBD1
v_call: TRBV2
j_call: TRBJ1-1
clone_size: -

cdr3_aa: CASTLGGGSGNTIYF
cdr3_nt: TGTGCCAGCACCTTGGGAGGGGGATCTGGAAACACCATATATTTT
d_call: -
v_call: TRBV28
j_call: TRBJ1-3
clone_size: -

cdr3_aa: CATSVYRGHYNSPLHF
cdr3_nt: TGTGCCACCAGTGTTTACAGGGGCCACTATAATTCACCCCTCCACTTT
d_call: TRBD1
v_call: TRBV24-1
j_call: TRBJ1-6
clone_size: -

cdr3_aa: CASSTYNSPLHF
cdr3_nt: TGTGCCAGCAGCACTTATAATTCACCCCTCCACTTT
d_call: -
v_call: TRBV7-2
j_call: TRBJ1-6
clone_size: few

cdr3_aa: CSGGDSHKGEQYF
cdr3_nt: TGCAGCGGGGGGGACAGCCACAAGGGCGAGCAGTACTTC
d_call: -
v_call: TRBV29-1
j_call: TRBJ2-7
clone_size: -

cdr3_aa: CASSLALAANTGELFF
cdr3_nt: TGTGCCAGCAGCTTGGCCCTAGCGGCGAACACCGGGGAGCTGTTTTTT
d_call: TRBD2
v_call: TRBV5-6
j_call: TRBJ2-2
clone_size: -

cdr3_aa: CASSLWSSNYGYTF
cdr3_nt: TGTGCCAGCAGCTTGTGGAGCTCTAACTATGGCTACACCTTC
d_call: -
v_call: TRBV5-4
j_call: TRBJ1-2
clone_size: few

cdr3_aa: CASSLGTGNYGYTF
cdr3_nt: TGCGCCAGCAGCCTCGGGACAGGGAACTATGGCTACACCTTC
d_call: TRBD1
v_call: TRBV5-1
j_call: TRBJ1-2
clone_size: -

cdr3_aa: CASSLAEGRPYEQYF
cdr3_nt: TGTGCCAGCAGCTTAGCGGAGGGGCGGCCCTACGAGCAGTACTTC
d_call: -
v_call: TRBV7-9
j_call: TRBJ2-7
clone_size: -

cdr3_aa: CASSLGGVVYEKLFF
cdr3_nt: TGTGCCAGCAGCTTAGGGGGGGTTGTGTATGAAAAACTGTTTTTT
d_call: -
v_call: TRBV7-8
j_call: TRBJ1-4
clone_size: -

cdr3_aa: CASSHAFGTSGGSYEQYF
cdr3_nt: TGCGCCAGCAGCCATGCTTTTGGGACTAGCGGGGGCTCCTACGAGCAGTACTTC
d_call: TRBD2
v_call: TRBV4-3
j_call: TRBJ2-7
clone_size: -

cdr3_aa: CASSVRDSSFYNSPLHF
cdr3_nt: TGTGCCAGCAGCGTAAGGGACAGTAGCTTCTATAATTCACCCCTCCACTTT
d_call: TRBD1
v_call: TRBV9
j_call: TRBJ1-6
clone_size: -

cdr3_aa: CASSALRTGDLGANVLTF
cdr3_nt: TGTGCCAGCAGCGCGTTAAGGACAGGGGATCTCGGGGCCAACGTCCTGACTTTC
d_call: TRBD1
v_call: TRBV9
j_call: TRBJ2-6
clone_size: -

cdr3_aa: CASSHPGEFGDTQYF
cdr3_nt: TGTGCCAGCAGCCACCCTGGAGAGTTTGGTGATACGCAGTATTTT
d_call: -
v_call: TRBV6-2/TRBV6-3
j_call: TRBJ2-3
clone_size: -

cdr3_aa: CASSFDRGQHGYTF
cdr3_nt: TGTGCCAGCAGTTTCGACAGGGGGCAGCATGGCTACACCTTC
d_call: TRBD1
v_call: TRBV28
j_call: TRBJ1-2
clone_size: -

cdr3_aa: CASSEAGTQETQYF
cdr3_nt: TGTGCCAGCAGTGAAGCGGGGACTCAAGAGACCCAGTACTTC
d_call: -
v_call: TRBV2
j_call: TRBJ2-5
clone_size: -

cdr3_aa: CAISDDRGNTEAFF
cdr3_nt: TGTGCCATCAGTGACGACAGGGGTAACACTGAAGCTTTCTTT
d_call: TRBD1
v_call: TRBV10-3
j_call: TRBJ1-1
clone_size: -

cdr3_aa: CASSRRTGETQYF
cdr3_nt: TGCGCCAGCAGTCGACGGACAGGGGAGACCCAGTACTTC
d_call: TRBD1
v_call: TRBV23-1
j_call: TRBJ2-5
clone_size: -

cdr3_aa: CASSLAADQPQHF
cdr3_nt: TGTGCCAGCAGTTTAGCCGCAGATCAGCCCCAGCATTTT
d_call: -
v_call: TRBV12-3/TRBV12-4
j_call: TRBJ1-5
clone_size: -